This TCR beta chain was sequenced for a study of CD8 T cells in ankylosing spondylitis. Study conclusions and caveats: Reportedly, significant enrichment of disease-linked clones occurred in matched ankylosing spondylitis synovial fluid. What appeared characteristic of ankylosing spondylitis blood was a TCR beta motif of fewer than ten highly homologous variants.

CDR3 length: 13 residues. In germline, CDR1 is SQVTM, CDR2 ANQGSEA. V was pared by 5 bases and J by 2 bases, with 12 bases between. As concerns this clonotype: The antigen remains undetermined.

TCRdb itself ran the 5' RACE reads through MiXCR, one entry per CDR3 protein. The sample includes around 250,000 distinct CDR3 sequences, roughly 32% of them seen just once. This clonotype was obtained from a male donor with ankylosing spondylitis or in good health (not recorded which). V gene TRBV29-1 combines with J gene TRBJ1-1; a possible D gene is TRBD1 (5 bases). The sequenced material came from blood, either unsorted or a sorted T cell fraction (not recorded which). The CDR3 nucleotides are TGCAGCGTTCTCAGGGAGTTTAACACTGAAGCTTTCTTT. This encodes CSVLREFNTEAFF.